Sequencing of this T cell receptor (beta chain) was carried out in a study of CD8+ T cells in alopecia areata. This CDR3 is built from 13 residues. The trim removed 8 bases at V and 8 bases at J, leaving 11 bases unmatched. Germline V CDR1 and CDR2: MGHDK, SYGVNS. Following RNA extraction, reverse transcription yielded cDNA that acted as the sequencing template. Clones were sequenced by immunoSEQ multiplex PCR, and TCRdb holds only the in-frame ones, with some missing. Of 150,000 or so clones in the sample, roughly 50% were seen once. The sample was CD4+ T cells sorted from blood. The TCR comes from a human donor with alopecia areata. The rearrangement uses TRBV25-1 and TRBJ1-2; 7 bases are shared with TRBD1. The CDR3 spells CASGQTGLGGYTF. The CDR3 nucleotides read TGTGCCAGCGGGCAGACAGGGCTGGGGGGCTACACCTTC.